The TCR beta chain under discussion was sequenced for a study of cytomegalovirus exposure and HLA in healthy donors. Primers for the PCR totalled 60 Vbeta and 13 Jbeta. Measured with immunoSEQ multiplex PCR; TCRdb has only the in-frame clones, and not every one. The repertoire holds under 150,000 clones, with about 86% as singletons. A note on this clone: Its antigen remains unidentified.

Points from the study as a whole: Many donors carried some public TCRs, although rarity characterized most TCR sequences. In an earlier analysis, most TCR beta V segments were productive about 87% or about 30% of the time. Altogether, about 160 TCR beta chains were recorded as cytomegalovirus-associated. With later analysis, a missense DCLRE1C variant became linked to TCR beta V- and J-gene trimming.

Germline V gene sequence: CDR1 LGHNA, CDR2 YSLEER. The CDR3 is made up of 16 amino acids. V was cut by 0 bases and J by 1 base, with 13 bases left in between. Sequencing input: PBMCs. The TCR comes from a man younger than 30 in good health and CMV-seronegative. The J gene is TRBJ2-7, the V gene TRBV4-3, with D possibly being TRBD2 (7 bases). The CDR3 reads CASSQDTEGGSYEQYF. The CDR3 DNA sequence: TGCGCCAGCAGCCAAGATACAGAGGGGGGGTCCTACGAGCAGTACTTC.